The clone carrying this T cell receptor (beta chain) has more than one count but fewer than ten. CDR3 size: 14 residues. The trim removed 4 bases at V and 4 bases at J, leaving 3 bases unmatched. The germline gives CDR1 SGHTA, CDR2 FQGTGA. This specimen belongs to a study of T cell responses to AZD1222 COVID-19 vaccine. Looking at the study overall: Pooling of second doses given at about 4 or about 12 weeks was done.

TCRdb's table, derived via immunoSEQ multiplex PCR, lists solely in-frame clones and lacks some. The table includes more than 95,000 clones, about nine tenths detected once. The receptor comes from an adult in good health. This sequence joins TRBV7-3 and TRBJ1-1; TRBD1 matches 10 bases. The sequenced sample was peripheral blood, obtained on day 0 of AZD1222 vaccination. The CDR3: CASSSWDRGTEAFF. The CDR3, as DNA: TGTGCCAGCAGCTCCTGGGACAGGGGCACTGAAGCTTTCTTT.